This TCR beta chain was sequenced during a study of cytomegalovirus exposure and HLA in healthy donors. The method was immunoSEQ multiplex PCR; TCRdb's version includes in-frame clones alone and lacks a portion of them. The data show about 56,000 clones, 89% seen once. V trimming: 4 bases; J trimming: 3 bases; junction bases outside the gene matches: 5. The CDR3 has 15 amino acids. Looked up from germline, CDR1 is SGHRS and CDR2 is YFSETQ. The sequence derives from a young woman in good health and CMV-seronegative. Sequencing was done on a sample of PBMCs. This rearrangement joins TRBV5-1 to TRBJ2-1, with TRBD1 matching over 9 bases. The CDR3 DNA follows: TGCGCCAGCAGCGCCGGGACAGGGAACTACAATGAGCAGTTCTTC. As protein: CASSAGTGNYNEQFF.